This T cell receptor beta chain was sequenced in a study of T cell repertoires in cytomegalovirus infection. Across the whole study: From public TCR beta signatures came an indication of both CMV infection and matching HLA type.

The CDR3 has 14 residues. Unmatched junction bases numbered 5, after V lost 2 bases and J lost 9 bases. Germline V gives CDR1 SGHDT, CDR2 YYEEEE. One entry per CDR3 protein, called by TCRdb with MiXCR from the reads. The repertoire consists of under 150,000 distinct CDR3 sequences, with roughly a quarter occurring once and the leading ten covering 34%. This clonotype was detected many times. Its matching antigen is unknown. The chain employs TRBV5-6 and TRBJ2-1, with TRBD2 identical over 10 bases. The material sequenced was PBMCs, sequenced either directly or after in vitro stimulation (not recorded which). The source of this sequence is a human donor in good health (CMV status not recorded). Some clones in this sample may be carry-over from other donors' samples. The CDR3 is CASSFASGRFEQFF. DNA for the CDR3: TGTGCCAGCAGCTTTGCTAGCGGGAGATTTGAGCAGTTCTTC.